This is a list of T cell receptor beta chains from one sample in a study of blood T cell repertoires in COVID-19. Generated by immunoSEQ multiplex PCR, the TCRdb table keeps only in-frame clones and is missing some. The data show 150,000 to 200,000 clones, with roughly 83% seen just once and about 9.7% held by the top ten. Material: PBMCs or T cells enriched from blood (not recorded which). These receptors were taken from a woman in her thirties who had recovered from COVID-19. Both conserved end residues are trimmed from each CDR3. The order of the fields is D gene, J gene, V gene, CDR3 length, CDR3 protein. D genes are given only for firm matches.

TRBD2 TRBJ2-3 TRBV6-5 13 ASSPRGLATDTQY
TRBD1 TRBJ1-2 TRBV18 13 ASSFTGGEGYGYT
. TRBJ2-7 TRBV4-1 13 ASSQVGGPPYEQY
TRBD1 TRBJ1-2 TRBV29-1 11 SGGDSRLGGYT
. TRBJ2-7 TRBV20-1 9 SATLIYEQY
TRBD1 TRBJ1-1 TRBV7-9 15 ASSLGQGAIRHTEAF
TRBD2 TRBJ2-7 TRBV27 18 ASSLTGGRQPRGKGYEQY
TRBD2 TRBJ2-3 TRBV28 17 ASSFAGLAGKEGTDTQY
TRBD2 TRBJ2-3 TRBV3-1/TRBV3-2 13 ASSLVAGAPDTQY
TRBD1 TRBJ1-1 TRBV28 13 ASDRGSSGRTEAF
TRBD1 TRBJ1-4 TRBV5-1 12 ASSLDRPAEKLF
. TRBJ1-6 TRBV18 14 ASSPPPGGEGSPLH
. TRBJ1-1 TRBV3-1/TRBV3-2 14 ASSQDRIQGRTEAF
. TRBJ2-4 TRBV7-2 13 ASSQVTSTKNIQY
. TRBJ1-3 TRBV5-1 14 ASSLQTPLRVDTIY
. TRBJ1-4 TRBV7-9 12 ASSFGSSNEKLF
. TRBJ1-2 TRBV7-9 9 ASGEVPGYT
TRBD2 TRBJ2-5 TRBV5-1 15 ASSLGLAGVRQETQY
. TRBJ2-5 TRBV3-1/TRBV3-2 12 ASSGGRRGETQY
TRBD1 TRBJ1-1 TRBV25-1 13 ATAGGDRGPGEAF
TRBD1 TRBJ2-1 TRBV25-1 13 ASSDAGQGGNEQF
TRBD1 TRBJ2-7 TRBV6-1 12 ASSEGTGGYKQY
TRBD1 TRBJ1-5 TRBV6-5 12 ASSRQGGNQPQH
. TRBJ2-7 TRBV19 15 ASSISGGGLTRNEQY
TRBD2 TRBJ2-1 TRBV7-8 13 ASSPGTSGGNEQF
. TRBJ2-3 TRBV7-3 13 ASSLTSRLTDTQY
TRBD1 TRBJ2-7 TRBV5-1 14 ASSLAAGTGSYEQY
TRBD1 TRBJ2-7 TRBV2 12 ASRSGQGSYEQY
. TRBJ1-1 TRBV28 15 ASSLSLGGLANTEAF
. TRBJ1-6 TRBV29-1 13 SVALHSLYNSPLH
TRBD2 TRBJ2-2 TRBV27 15 ASSLGLHYINTGELF
TRBD2 TRBJ2-3 TRBV10-1 13 ASSEYLAGEDTQY
TRBD2 TRBJ2-5 TRBV7-7 14 ASSAGTSGSWETQY
. TRBJ1-1 TRBV9 13 ASSVVASSDTEAF
. TRBJ2-5 TRBV3-1/TRBV3-2 13 ASSQNAGEGETQY
. TRBJ2-7 TRBV12-3/TRBV12-4 11 ASSDSASYEQY
TRBD1 TRBJ2-3 TRBV6-5 12 ASQRDRVGNTQY
. TRBJ2-3 TRBV6-1 11 ASSEDGADTQY
TRBD1 TRBJ1-1 TRBV7-9 14 ASSYTGVLGTAEAF